Ten or more counts support the clone carrying this T cell receptor beta chain. Its antigen is currently unknown. Together with a sample-barcoded 5' primer, a J-beta primer mix was included in a second PCR lasting 7 to 11 cycles. TCRdb used MiXCR to reprocess the 5' RACE reads, holding one entry per CDR3 protein. The data contain around 2 million distinct CDR3 sequences, roughly 43% of them seen just once; the ten biggest clones take up under 25%. This CDR3 is 13 amino acids long. CDR1 LGHNT and CDR2 FRNRAP come from the germline V gene. Trimming took 0 bases from V and 7 from J, leaving 7 bases between them. This sample is drawn from a study of blood T cells in healthy people across ages. Findings and caveats of the study: Both naive CD4+ cell counts and diversity were greater in long-lived donors than in aged donors.

The sequence was collected from a human donor in good health. Sequenced input: blood. V gene TRBV12-5 combines with J gene TRBJ2-1; no reliable D call. CDR3 protein: CASGLVLYNEQFF. CDR3 coding DNA: TGTGCTAGTGGTTTGGTACTTTATAATGAGCAGTTCTTC.